This paragraph reports one T cell receptor (beta chain). What this receptor recognizes is not known. Base-call qualities are not available, and no considerably larger clone is one nucleotide away. According to the study, the label for this sample's treatment or condition signals: in vitro stimulation with specific CMV peptide epitopes to enrich CMV-specific T cells. Reads for this sample came from an Illumina HiSeq 1500. The public reads were reprocessed in TCRdb via fastp at Q25 and MiXCR, keeping in-frame beta chains. Rows with one shared CDR3 protein collapse into an entry with the most common genes and DNA. This sample is represented by 84,000 or so distinct CDR3 sequences; approximately 45% of them were singletons. 85% to 95% of the sample comes from the top ten. This sample is drawn from a study of T cell repertoires in cytomegalovirus infection (dated by TCRdb to the late 2010s). Regarding the complete study: Alongside well-studied HLA-B-restricted epitopes, the peptide stimulations were aimed at recently identified HLA-C-restricted CMV epitopes, whose presentation resists viral immunomodulation. Donor HLA type was relevant to the analysis, as public TCR beta signatures indicated carriage of CMV infection together with the matching HLA type. Beyond this particular receptor, the publication reports: The ex vivo response was dominated by HLA-C-restricted CMV-specific TCR beta clonotypes, which also provided the single most frequent clonotype in two of eight donors. Carriers of CMV infection plus the relevant HLA type were discriminated by the cumulative frequency of public TCR beta family members in the study cohort and in an independent roughly 400-donor cohort.

V and J lose 6 bases and 4 bases, and a span of 12 bases separates them. The CDR3 numbers 13 residues from cysteine through phenylalanine. Only the CDR3 part of the read is kept: 39 bases, read in frame from the first base. The chain is assembled from TRBV12-3 or TRBV12-4 and TRBJ1-2, with a weak D call of TRBD1 (5 bases match). This receptor was identified in a human donor in good health (CMV status not recorded). Some clones in this sample may be carry-over from other donors' samples. Specimen: CD8+ T cells from cultured PBMCs, collected from culture after CMV antigen stimulation. The DNA is TGTGCCAGCAGCTGGGGCCAGGGCTATGGCTACACCTTC. It is translated as CASSWGQGYGYTF.